This entry lists 23 T cell receptor beta chains sequenced from one sample in a study of blood T cell repertoires in COVID-19. Here immunoSEQ multiplex PCR was the method, and the copy in TCRdb shows in-frame clones only, minus some. The table has 65,000 to 100,000 clones, 80% to 90% seen once. Sequenced material: peripheral blood. The receptors originated from a man in his forties or fifties with acute or convalescent COVID-19.

The gene calls are TRBV4-1 and TRBJ1-4; TRBD1 might be the D (5 bases). V shed 4 bases and J shed 4 bases, with 16 bases lying between them. This CDR3 is built from 16 residues. CDR1 is MGHRA, CDR2 YSYEKL, per germline. CDR3 loop: CASSRGEGLINEKLFF. The DNA for the CDR3 is TGCGCCAGCAGCCGCGGGGAGGGGTTAATTAATGAAAAACTGTTTTTT.

V and J are TRBV6-6 and TRBJ2-7, with a weak D call TRBD2 (7 bases). This CDR3 spans 14 amino acids. V was clipped by 8 bases and J by 4 bases, with 18 bases between them. Germline-derived CDR1 and CDR2 are MNHNY and SVGAGI (reference sequence). The DNA of the CDR3 is TGTGCCAGCCGAGATAGTAGGGGGGGGTACGAGCAGTACGTC. It specifies CASRDSRGGYEQYV.

V usage is TRBV12-5 and J usage is TRBJ1-2; D is perhaps TRBD1 (5 bases). V shed 5 bases and J shed 5 bases, with 9 bases lying between them. Germline loops: CDR1 LGHNT, CDR2 FRNRAP. CDR3 length: 12 residues. This CDR3 is CASGLQGYGYTF. The DNA of the CDR3 is TGTGCTAGTGGTCTTCAGGGATATGGCTACACCTTC.

The chain combines TRBV2 with TRBJ1-3; 9 bases line up with TRBD1. Germline CDR1 reads SNHLY; CDR2 reads FYNNEI. CDR3 length: 16 residues. V lost 6 bases, J lost 4 bases, and 10 bases stayed unmatched. This CDR3 is CASRVTGGKRGNTIYF. The CDR3 nucleotides are TGTGCCAGCAGGGTAACAGGGGGCAAAAGGGGAAACACCATATATTTT.

The chain uses TRBV11-3 and TRBJ1-1; TRBD1 is a possible D gene (6 bases). The CDR3 contains 12 residues. Per the germline V gene, CDR1 is SGHNT and CDR2 is YENEEA. V shed 2 bases and J shed 9 bases, with 10 bases lying between them. The CDR3 region is CASSLRGSQAFF. CDR3 sequence (DNA): TGTGCCAGCAGCTTAAGGGGGAGCCAAGCTTTCTTT. Using reference TRBV11-3 and TRBJ1-1 for the parts outside the CDR3, the full variable domain is EAGVVQSPRYKIIEKKQPVAFWCNPISGHNTLYWYLQNLGQGPELLIRYENEEAVDDSQLPKDRFSAERLKGVDSTLKIQPAELGDSAVYLCASSLRGSQAFFGQGTRLTVV.

The V call is TRBV28, the J call TRBJ1-2; unclear D gene. V was clipped by 1 base and J by 4 bases, with 10 bases between them. The CDR3 is 14 amino acids. Germline V CDR1 and CDR2: MDHEN, SYDVKM. CDR3 nucleotides: TGTGCCAGCAGTTTATTACATCCCTCCTATGGCTACACCTTC. It is translated as CASSLLHPSYGYTF.

The CDR3 DNA is TGTGCCAGCAGTTCAAGGGGGACAGGTTTGGATTATGGCTACACCTTC. Translating it yields CASSSRGTGLDYGYTF. The chain uses TRBV6-5 and TRBJ1-2; 8 bases match TRBD1. The CDR3 contains 16 residues. The junction had 12 bases not matched to a gene; V was cut back by 4 bases and J by 5 bases. CDR1 and CDR2 (germline): MNHEY, SVGAGI.

DNA of the CDR3: TGCGCCAGCAGCTTGGGACAGGCAAATCAGCCCCAGCATTTT. It translates to CASSLGQANQPQHF. This rearrangement joins TRBV5-1 to TRBJ1-5; a possible D gene is TRBD1 (6 bases). There are 14 residues in the CDR3. The V end was cut by 0 bases, the J end by 4 bases, with 8 bases between. Germline values: CDR1 SGHRS, CDR2 YFSETQ.

This clone was observed a single time. J is TRBJ1-2 and V is TRBV24-1, with TRBD1 identical over 8 bases. V lost 2 bases, J lost 7 bases, and 8 bases stayed unmatched. Germline CDR1 reads KGHDR; CDR2 reads SFDVKD. This CDR3 contains 15 residues. The CDR3: CATSDSGRGLTGYTF. The CDR3 DNA sequence: TGTGCCACCAGTGATTCGGGCAGGGGGCTTACTGGCTACACCTTC.

This chain joins TRBV11-2 and TRBJ2-2, with TRBD2 identical over 8 bases. Germline loops: CDR1 SGHAT, CDR2 FQNNGV. The CDR3 totals 16 residues. The ends lost 5 bases at V and 3 bases at J; junction bases unmatched: 8. The CDR3 region has the DNA TGTGCCAGCAGCCCTAGCTCGGGGGGGCACACCGGGGAGCTGTTTTTT. Translation gives CASSPSSGGHTGELFF. Full variable domain (outside the CDR3, taken from reference TRBV11-2 and TRBJ2-2): EAGVAQSPRYKIIEKRQSVAFWCNPISGHATLYWYQQILGQGPKLLIQFQNNGVVDDSQLPKDRFSAERLKGVDSTLKIQPAKLEDSAVYLCASSPSSGGHTGELFFGEGSRLTVL.

This clone is a singleton in its sample. For the CDR3, the DNA is TGTGCCAGCAGCCCAGTTTGGAGCTCCTATAATTCACCCCTCCACTTT. The encoded protein is CASSPVWSSYNSPLHF. The chain joins TRBV3-1 (or the pseudogene TRBV3-2) to TRBJ1-6; D remains ambiguous. Germline V gives CDR1 LGHDT, CDR2 YNNKEL (reference sequence). The V end lost 4 bases, the J end lost 0 bases, and 10 bases lay between the germline ends. This CDR3 spans 16 amino acids.

V and J are TRBV25-1 and TRBJ1-6; 8 nucleotides line up with TRBD1. Germline V gene sequence: CDR1 MGHDK, CDR2 SYGVNS. The CDR3 contains 15 residues. The J segment lost 5 bases and the V segment lost 5 bases, leaving 5 bases of the junction unmatched. CDR3 DNA sequence: TGTGCCAGCAGTCCGATGACAGGGGATAATTCACCCCTCCACTTT. Translating it yields CASSPMTGDNSPLHF.

This rearrangement joins TRBV5-4 to TRBJ2-5; D possibly corresponds to TRBD2 (5 bases). This CDR3 is 14 amino acids long. With 4 bases removed from V and 1 base from J, the gap between germline ends came to 11 bases. Germline CDR1 SGHNT, CDR2 YYREEE (reference sequence). CDR3 DNA: TGTGCCAGCAGCCTCAGCGGTGTCCAAGAGACCCAGTACTTC. It yields the protein CASSLSGVQETQYF.

This clone was found once. V gene TRBV7-2 combines with J gene TRBJ1-1; 7 nucleotides align to TRBD1. Per the germline V gene, CDR1 is SGHTA and CDR2 is FQGNSA. The CDR3 spans 15 residues. Trimming cost V 3 bases and J 4 bases; bases outside gene matches: 8. The CDR3 spells CASSFNTQGPTEAFF. The DNA for the CDR3 is TGTGCCAGCAGCTTTAATACACAGGGGCCCACTGAAGCTTTCTTT.

On this clone: The junction departs from the called germline gene at one end, perhaps through a read error. This chain uses TRBV7-7 with TRBJ2-1; 7 bases are a match to TRBD1. CDR1 and CDR2 (germline): SSHAT, FNYEAQ (reference sequence). The CDR3 consists of 15 residues. The CDR3 loop is CASSLARGQNNEQFF. The CDR3, as DNA: TGTGCTAGCAGCTTAGCTAGGGGACAGAACAATGAGCAGTTCTTC. The whole variable domain, remainder taken from reference TRBV7-7 and TRBJ2-1, is GAGVSQSPRYKVTKRGQDVTLRCDPISSHATLYWYQQALGQGPEFLTYFNYEAQPDKSGLPSDRFSAERPEGSISTLTIQRTEQRDSAMYRCASSLARGQNNEQFFGPGTRLTVL.

This clone has just one count. The chain couples TRBV15 to TRBJ1-4, with D possibly being TRBD1 (6 bases). Germline CDR1 reads LNHNV; CDR2 reads YYDKDF (reference sequence). The CDR3 runs to 15 residues. Trimming removed 1 base from V and 10 bases from J, with 16 bases in between. The chain's CDR3 is CATSRGGTGMGKLFF. In DNA form, the CDR3 reads TGTGCCACCAGCAGAGGAGGCACAGGGATGGGAAAACTGTTTTTT.

V is TRBV11-2 and J is TRBJ2-3; 12 bases are shared with TRBD2. Germline CDR1 SGHAT, CDR2 FQNNGV. The V gene end was trimmed by 4 bases and the J gene end by 1 base; junction bases not matched to a gene: 6. The CDR3 runs 17 residues. Written as DNA, the CDR3 is TGTGCCAGCAGCTCAGAACGACTAGCGGGGGGCACAGATACGCAGTATTTT. Protein sequence: CASSSERLAGGTDTQYF.

The chain has TRBV9 and TRBJ2-1; TRBD2 matches at 7 bases. V trimming: 3 bases; J trimming: 12 bases; junction bases outside the gene matches: 9. Germline V gene lookup returns CDR1 SGDLS and CDR2 YYNGEE. CDR3 length equals 13 residues. The CDR3 DNA reads as TGTGCCAGCAGCGCCTCACGGACTAGTGGGCAGTTCTTC. It codes for CASSASRTSGQFF.

The rearrangement joins TRBV11-2 to TRBJ2-5; a possible D gene is TRBD1 (6 bases). Deletions cut 3 bases from V and 5 bases from J, with 10 bases between. CDR1 is SGHAT and CDR2 is FQNNGV in the germline V gene. The CDR3 runs 13 residues. CDR3 DNA sequence: TGTGCCAGCAGCTTTACTAGGGGGGAGACCCAGTACTTC. Protein product: CASSFTRGETQYF.

In this sample, this clone turned up a few times. CDR3 region: CASKTGGELNTEAFF. CDR3 sequence (DNA): TGCGCCAGCAAGACAGGGGGGGAACTGAACACTGAAGCTTTCTTT. The J gene is TRBJ1-1, the V gene TRBV5-1, with 9 bases aligning to TRBD1. The length of the CDR3 is 15 residues. Trimming at V came to 6 bases and at J to 0 bases, leaving 6 bases not matched to a gene. CDR1 and CDR2 (germline): SGHRS, YFSETQ.

This chain connects TRBV24-1 to TRBJ1-1; no reliable D call. V gave up 12 bases and J gave up 5 bases, with 12 bases separating them. The CDR3 loop spans 11 amino acids. The germline V gene encodes CDR1 KGHDR and CDR2 SFDVKD. For the CDR3, the DNA is TGTGCCGCTCTGGGGAGTACTGAAGCTTTCTTT. This encodes CAALGSTEAFF.

CDR3: CASSPLRRANTGELFF. DNA of the CDR3: TGTGCCAGCTCACCACTCAGGCGGGCGAACACCGGGGAGCTGTTTTTT. The gene calls are TRBV18 and TRBJ2-2; possible D gene TRBD2, 5 bases. CDR1 and CDR2 from the germline V gene are KGHSH and LQKENI. The CDR3 covers 16 residues. Trimming took off 1 base at V and 0 bases at J, with 9 bases between the two ends.

This chain joins TRBV5-6 and TRBJ2-6; TRBD2 might be the D (5 bases). V shed 4 bases and J shed 0 bases, with 14 bases lying between them. CDR1 and CDR2 from the germline V gene are SGHDT and YYEEEE. CDR3 length equals 17 residues. This CDR3 reads CASSKRPGNSGANVLTF. For the CDR3, the DNA is TGTGCCAGCAGCAAGCGTCCGGGGAACTCTGGGGCCAACGTCCTGACTTTC.